This T cell receptor (beta chain) emerged from a study of T cells in Graves' hyperthyroidism and ophthalmopathy. This CDR3 spans 15 amino acids. CDR1 and CDR2 (germline): MNHEY, SVGAGI. The V end lost 2 bases, the J end lost 6 bases, and 11 bases lay between the germline ends. This clonotype appeared a few times. It was RNA transcripts that yielded the amplified TCR beta CDR3 regions. A set of HTBI primers served as the primers for a first-round RT-PCR of the TCR CDR3. Using its own MiXCR run on the multiplex PCR reads, TCRdb lists one record per CDR3 protein. This sample has 250,000 to 300,000 distinct CDR3 sequences, with more than 14% found just once.

The V and J genes are TRBV6-5 and TRBJ2-6; D is ambiguous. This receptor was taken from a woman in her 40s with Graves' hyperthyroidism that later progressed to Graves' ophthalmopathy. The material sequenced was blood. CDR3 coding DNA: TGTGCCAGCAGTTACGTGTTAGGCGAGGCCAACGTCCTGACTTTC. Translating gives CASSYVLGEANVLTF.